This TCR beta chain stems from a study of blood T cells in healthy people across ages. This clonotype was seen more than once but under ten times. Isolating PBMCs gave at least 6.5 million of these cells per sample. Together with a sample-barcoded 5' primer, a J-beta primer mix was included in a second PCR lasting roughly 7 to 11 cycles. TCRdb fed the 5' RACE reads into MiXCR, producing one record per CDR3 protein. This sample has 500,000 to 550,000 distinct CDR3 sequences, with 24% found just once. The sample was also linked to a second study, of T cells of mothers and their children. Per that study: Study donors consisted of three healthy Caucasian mothers and their six children. The second PCR's M1S primer added sample barcodes and 2-4 random nucleotides. Related mother-child pairs showed slightly higher but non-significant overlap than unrelated pairs.

The receptor was derived from a boy aged 5-17 years in good health. Sequenced sample: blood.

The CDR3 coding sequence is TGTGCCAGCAGCTTGGACAGCCAACCCGGGGAAAAACTGTTTTTT. This translates into CASSLDSQPGEKLFF. This chain connects TRBV7-2 to TRBJ1-4, with D tentatively TRBD1 (6 bases). CDR1 and CDR2 from the germline V gene are SGHTA and FQGNSA. The CDR3 totals 15 residues. Trimming took off 3 bases at V and 8 bases at J, with 16 bases between the two ends.